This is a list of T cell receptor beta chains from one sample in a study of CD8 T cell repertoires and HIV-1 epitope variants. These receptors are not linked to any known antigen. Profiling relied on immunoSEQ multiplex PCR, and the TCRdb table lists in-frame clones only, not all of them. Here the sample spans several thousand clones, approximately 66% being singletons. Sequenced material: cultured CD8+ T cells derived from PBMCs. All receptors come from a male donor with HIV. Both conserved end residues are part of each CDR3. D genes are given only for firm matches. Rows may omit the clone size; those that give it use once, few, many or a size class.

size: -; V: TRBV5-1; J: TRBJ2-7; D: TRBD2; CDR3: CASSLAGGSYEQYF; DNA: TGCGCCAGCAGCTTGGCGGGGGGATCCTACGAGCAGTACTTC
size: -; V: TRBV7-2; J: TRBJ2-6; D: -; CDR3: CASSLDSSSGANVLTF; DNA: TGTGCCAGCAGCTTGGATTCAAGCTCTGGGGCCAACGTCCTGACTTTC
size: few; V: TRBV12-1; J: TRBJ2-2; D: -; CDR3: CASSFERPTGELFF; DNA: TGTGCCAGCAGCTTTGAACGACCTACCGGGGAGCTGTTTTTT
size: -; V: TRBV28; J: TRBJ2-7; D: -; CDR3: CASSRDGYEQYF; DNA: TGTGCCAGCAGTCGGGACGGCTACGAGCAGTACTTC
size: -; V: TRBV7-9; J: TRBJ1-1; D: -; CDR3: CASGPNTAGPNTEAFF; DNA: TGTGCCAGCGGACCGAACACGGCAGGACCGAACACTGAAGCTTTCTTT
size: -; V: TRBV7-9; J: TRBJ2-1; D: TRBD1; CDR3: CASSLGQAPEQFF; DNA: TGTGCCAGCAGCCTTGGACAGGCTCCTGAGCAGTTCTTC
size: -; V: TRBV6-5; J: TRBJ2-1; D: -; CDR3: CASSQGYNEQFF; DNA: TGTGCCAGCAGTCAGGGCTACAATGAGCAGTTCTTC
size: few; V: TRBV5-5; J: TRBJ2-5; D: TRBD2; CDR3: CASSFSSGGQETQYF; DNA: TGTGCCAGCAGCTTTTCTAGCGGGGGGCAAGAGACCCAGTACTTC
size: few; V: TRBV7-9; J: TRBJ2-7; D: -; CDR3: CASSYTGYDEQYF; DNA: TGTGCCAGCAGTTATACGGGATACGACGAGCAGTACTTC
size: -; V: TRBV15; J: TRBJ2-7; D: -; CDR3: CATSRDEGSYEQYF; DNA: TGTGCCACCAGCAGAGATGAAGGCAGCTACGAGCAGTACTTC
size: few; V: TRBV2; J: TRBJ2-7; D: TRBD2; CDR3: CASTGGYEQYF; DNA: TGTGCCAGCACGGGGGGCTACGAGCAGTACTTC
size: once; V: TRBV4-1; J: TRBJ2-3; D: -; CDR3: CASSPGRGADTQYF; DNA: TGCGCCAGCAGCCCGGGCAGGGGGGCAGATACGCAGTATTTT
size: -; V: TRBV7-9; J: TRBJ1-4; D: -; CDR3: CASSLVGGADSEKLFF; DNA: TGTGCCAGCAGCTTAGTTGGGGGGGCAGATAGTGAAAAACTGTTTTTT
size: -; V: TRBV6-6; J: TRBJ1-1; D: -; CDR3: CASSYGLGGVEAFF; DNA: TGTGCCAGCAGTTACGGGCTAGGCGGGGTCGAAGCTTTCTTT
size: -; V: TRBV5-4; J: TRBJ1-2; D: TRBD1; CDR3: CASSLNRDSPNF; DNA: TGTGCCAGCAGCTTGAACCGGGACAGCCCAAACTTC
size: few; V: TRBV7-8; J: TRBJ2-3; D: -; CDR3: CASSLASVGDTQYF; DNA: TGTGCCAGCAGCTTAGCGAGCGTTGGAGATACGCAGTATTTT